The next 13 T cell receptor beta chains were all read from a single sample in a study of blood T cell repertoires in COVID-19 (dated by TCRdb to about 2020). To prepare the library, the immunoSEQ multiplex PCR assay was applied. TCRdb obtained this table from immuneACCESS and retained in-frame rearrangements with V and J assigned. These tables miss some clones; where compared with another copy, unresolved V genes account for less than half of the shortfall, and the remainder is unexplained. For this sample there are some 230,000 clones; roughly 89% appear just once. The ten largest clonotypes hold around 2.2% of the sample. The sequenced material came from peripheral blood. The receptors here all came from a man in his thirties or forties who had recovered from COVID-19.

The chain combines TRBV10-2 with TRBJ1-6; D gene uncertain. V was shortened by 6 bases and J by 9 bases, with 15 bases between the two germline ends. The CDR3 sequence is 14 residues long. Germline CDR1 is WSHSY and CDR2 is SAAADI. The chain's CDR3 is CASRMEFEVSPLHF. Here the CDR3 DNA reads TGCGCCAGCAGGATGGAGTTTGAGGTTTCACCCCTCCACTTT.

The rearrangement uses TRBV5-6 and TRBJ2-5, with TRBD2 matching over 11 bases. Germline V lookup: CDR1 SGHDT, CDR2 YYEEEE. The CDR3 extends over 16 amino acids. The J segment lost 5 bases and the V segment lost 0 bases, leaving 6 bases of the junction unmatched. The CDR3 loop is CASSLAVAGGIETQYF. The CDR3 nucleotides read TGTGCCAGCAGCTTGGCGGTAGCGGGGGGGATCGAGACCCAGTACTTC.

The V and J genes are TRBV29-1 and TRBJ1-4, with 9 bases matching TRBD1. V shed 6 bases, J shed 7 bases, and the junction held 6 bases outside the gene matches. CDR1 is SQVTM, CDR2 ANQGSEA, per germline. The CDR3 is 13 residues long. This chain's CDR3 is CSVAGTGSEKLFF. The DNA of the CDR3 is TGCAGCGTCGCCGGGACAGGGAGTGAAAAACTGTTTTTT.

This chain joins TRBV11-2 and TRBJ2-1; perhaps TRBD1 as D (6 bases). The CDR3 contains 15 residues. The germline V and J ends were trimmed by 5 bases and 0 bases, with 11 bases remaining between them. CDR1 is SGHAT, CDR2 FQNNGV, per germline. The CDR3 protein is CASSPQGSSYNEQFF. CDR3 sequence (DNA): TGTGCCAGCAGCCCTCAGGGGAGCTCCTACAATGAGCAGTTCTTC.

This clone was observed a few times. The DNA for the CDR3 is TGTGCCAGCAGCTTGGACGGACTAGCGGGGATGTCCTACGAGCAGTACTTC. It is translated as CASSLDGLAGMSYEQYF. The chain employs TRBV5-4 and TRBJ2-7, with TRBD2 identical over 12 bases. The CDR3 is 17 residues long. Germline CDR1 and CDR2: SGHNT and YYREEE (reference sequence). V trimming: 0 bases; J trimming: 1 base; junction bases outside the gene matches: 5.

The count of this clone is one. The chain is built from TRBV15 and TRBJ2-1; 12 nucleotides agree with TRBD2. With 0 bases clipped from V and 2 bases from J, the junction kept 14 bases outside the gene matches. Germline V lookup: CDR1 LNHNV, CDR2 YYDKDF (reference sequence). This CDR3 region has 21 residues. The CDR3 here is CATSRDLAGGPSGQAYNEQFF. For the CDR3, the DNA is TGTGCCACCAGCAGAGACCTAGCGGGGGGGCCCAGCGGACAGGCCTACAATGAGCAGTTCTTC.

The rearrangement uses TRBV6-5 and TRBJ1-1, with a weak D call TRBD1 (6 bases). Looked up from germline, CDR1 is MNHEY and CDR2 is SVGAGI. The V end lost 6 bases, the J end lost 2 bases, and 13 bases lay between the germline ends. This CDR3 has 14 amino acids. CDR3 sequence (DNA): TGTGCCAGCAGGCCCACAGGGAGAAACACTGAAGCTTTCTTT. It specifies CASRPTGRNTEAFF.

The CDR3 loop reads CASNPDRYEQYF. The CDR3 DNA follows: TGTGCCAGCAACCCGGACAGGTACGAGCAGTACTTC. The chain has TRBV6-5 and TRBJ2-7, with TRBD1 identical over 7 bases. The germline CDR1 and CDR2 sequences are MNHEY and SVGAGI. The V gene end was trimmed by 7 bases and the J gene end by 4 bases; junction bases not matched to a gene: 4. CDR3 length: 12 residues.

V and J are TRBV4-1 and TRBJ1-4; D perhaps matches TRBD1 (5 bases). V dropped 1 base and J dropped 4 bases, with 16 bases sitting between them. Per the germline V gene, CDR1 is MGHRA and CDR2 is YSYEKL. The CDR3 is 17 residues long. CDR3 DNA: TGCGCCAGCAGCCAAGTGCGCCAATGGGGCCTTAATGAAAAACTGTTTTTT. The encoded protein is CASSQVRQWGLNEKLFF.

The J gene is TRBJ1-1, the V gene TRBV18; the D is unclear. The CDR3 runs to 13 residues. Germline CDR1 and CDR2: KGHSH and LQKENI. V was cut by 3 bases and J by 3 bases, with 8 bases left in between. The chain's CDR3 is CASSPGDDTEAFF. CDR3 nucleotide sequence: TGTGCCAGCTCACCCGGGGATGACACTGAAGCTTTCTTT.

The CDR3 DNA follows: TGTGCCAGCAGCGTATCAGGGGGCCCCGGGGAGCTGTTTTTT. Amino acids: CASSVSGGPGELFF. The rearrangement links TRBV9 to TRBJ2-2; 8 bases are shared with TRBD1. Losses at the gene ends were 1 base for V and 6 bases for J; bases not matched to a gene: 2. The CDR3 consists of 14 residues. Per germline, CDR1 SGDLS and CDR2 YYNGEE.

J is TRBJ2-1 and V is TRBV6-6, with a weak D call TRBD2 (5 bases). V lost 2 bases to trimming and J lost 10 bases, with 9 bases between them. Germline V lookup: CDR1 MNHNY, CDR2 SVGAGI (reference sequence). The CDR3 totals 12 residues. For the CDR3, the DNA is TGTGCCAGCAGTTACGCACAGCGGGAGCAGTTCTTC. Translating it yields CASSYAQREQFF.

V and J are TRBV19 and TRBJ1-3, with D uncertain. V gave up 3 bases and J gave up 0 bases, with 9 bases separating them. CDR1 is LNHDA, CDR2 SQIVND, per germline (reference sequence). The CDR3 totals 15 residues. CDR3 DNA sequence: TGTGCCAGTAGTATGACGGCGGTCTCTGGAAACACCATATATTTT. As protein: CASSMTAVSGNTIYF.